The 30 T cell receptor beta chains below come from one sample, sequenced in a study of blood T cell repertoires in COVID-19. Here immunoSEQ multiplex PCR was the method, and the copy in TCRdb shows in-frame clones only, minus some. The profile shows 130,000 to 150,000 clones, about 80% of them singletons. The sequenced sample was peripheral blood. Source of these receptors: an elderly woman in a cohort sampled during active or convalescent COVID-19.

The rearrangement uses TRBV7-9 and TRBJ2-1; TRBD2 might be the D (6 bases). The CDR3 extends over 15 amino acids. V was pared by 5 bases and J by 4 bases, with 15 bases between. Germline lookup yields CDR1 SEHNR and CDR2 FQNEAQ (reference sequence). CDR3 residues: CASSPPGLTYNEQFF. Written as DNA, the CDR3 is TGTGCCAGCAGCCCGCCCGGACTAACGTACAATGAGCAGTTCTTC. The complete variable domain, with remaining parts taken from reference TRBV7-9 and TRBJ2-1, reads DTGVSQNPRHKITKRGQNVTFRCDPISEHNRLYWYRQTLGQGPEFLTYFQNEAQLEKSRLLSDRFSAERPKGSFSTLEIQRTEQGDSAMYLCASSPPGLTYNEQFFGPGTRLTVL.

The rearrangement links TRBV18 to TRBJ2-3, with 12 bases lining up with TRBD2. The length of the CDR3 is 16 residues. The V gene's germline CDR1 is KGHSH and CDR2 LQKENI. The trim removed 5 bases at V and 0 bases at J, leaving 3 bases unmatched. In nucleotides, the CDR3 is TGTGCCAGCTCATCTCTAGCGGGGGGGAGCACAGATACGCAGTATTTT. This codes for CASSSLAGGSTDTQYF.

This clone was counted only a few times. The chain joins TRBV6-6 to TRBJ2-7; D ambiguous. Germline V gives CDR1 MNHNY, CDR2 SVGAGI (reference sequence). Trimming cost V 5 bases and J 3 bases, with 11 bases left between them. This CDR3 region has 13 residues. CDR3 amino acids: CASSGSRNYEQYV. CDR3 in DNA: TGTGCCAGCAGTGGGTCGCGGAACTACGAGCAGTACGTC.

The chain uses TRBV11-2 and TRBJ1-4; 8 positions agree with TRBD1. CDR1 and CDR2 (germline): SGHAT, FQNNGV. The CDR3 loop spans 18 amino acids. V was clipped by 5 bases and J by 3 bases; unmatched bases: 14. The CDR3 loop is CASSRNPGGGRSNEKLFF. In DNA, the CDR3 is TGTGCCAGCAGCCGAAACCCAGGGGGCGGGCGTTCTAATGAAAAACTGTTTTTT. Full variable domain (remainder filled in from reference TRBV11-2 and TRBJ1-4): EAGVAQSPRYKIIEKRQSVAFWCNPISGHATLYWYQQILGQGPKLLIQFQNNGVVDDSQLPKDRFSAERLKGVDSTLKIQPAKLEDSAVYLCASSRNPGGGRSNEKLFFGSGTQLSVL.

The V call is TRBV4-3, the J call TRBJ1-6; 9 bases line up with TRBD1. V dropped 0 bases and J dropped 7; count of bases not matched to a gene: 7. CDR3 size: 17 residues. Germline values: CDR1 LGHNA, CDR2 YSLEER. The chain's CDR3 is CASSQDIGDRVNSPLHF. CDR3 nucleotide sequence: TGCGCCAGCAGCCAAGATATCGGGGACAGGGTCAATTCACCCCTCCACTTT.

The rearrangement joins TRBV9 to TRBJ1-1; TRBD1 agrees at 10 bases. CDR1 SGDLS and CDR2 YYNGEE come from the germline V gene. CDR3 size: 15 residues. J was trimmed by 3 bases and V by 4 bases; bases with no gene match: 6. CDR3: CASSTRQGADTEAFF. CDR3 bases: TGTGCCAGCAGCACCAGACAGGGGGCCGACACTGAAGCTTTCTTT.

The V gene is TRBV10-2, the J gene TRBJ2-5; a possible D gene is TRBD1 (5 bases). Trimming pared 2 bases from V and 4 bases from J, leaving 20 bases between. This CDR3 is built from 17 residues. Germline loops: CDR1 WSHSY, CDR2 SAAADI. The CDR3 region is CASSEGAGNSYRETQYF. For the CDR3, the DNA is TGCGCCAGCAGTGAGGGGGCAGGGAATTCCTATCGAGAGACCCAGTACTTC.

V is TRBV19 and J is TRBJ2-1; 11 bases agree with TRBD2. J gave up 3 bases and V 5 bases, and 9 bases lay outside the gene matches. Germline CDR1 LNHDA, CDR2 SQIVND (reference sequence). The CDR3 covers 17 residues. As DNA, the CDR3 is TGTGCCAGTAGTGTCGGGACTAGCGGACTTCACTACAATGAGCAGTTCTTC. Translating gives CASSVGTSGLHYNEQFF.

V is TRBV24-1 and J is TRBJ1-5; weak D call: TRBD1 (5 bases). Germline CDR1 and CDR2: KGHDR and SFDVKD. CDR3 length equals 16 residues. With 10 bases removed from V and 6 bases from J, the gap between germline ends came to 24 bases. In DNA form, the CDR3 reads TGTGCCACTTATGGACCCGACAGAGCTCCTCGTCAGCCCCAGCATTTT. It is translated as CATYGPDRAPRQPQHF.

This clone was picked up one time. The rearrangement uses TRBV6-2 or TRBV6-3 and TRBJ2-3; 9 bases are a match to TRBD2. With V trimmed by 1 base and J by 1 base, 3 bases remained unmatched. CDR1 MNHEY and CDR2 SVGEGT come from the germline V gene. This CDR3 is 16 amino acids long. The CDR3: CASSYLGGGGTDTQYF. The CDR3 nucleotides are TGTGCCAGCAGTTACTTGGGCGGGGGGGGCACAGATACGCAGTATTTT.

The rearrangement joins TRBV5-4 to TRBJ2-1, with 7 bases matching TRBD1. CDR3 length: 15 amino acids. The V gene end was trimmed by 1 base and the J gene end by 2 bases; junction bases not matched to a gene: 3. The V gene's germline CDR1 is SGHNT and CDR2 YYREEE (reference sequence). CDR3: CASSLRQGAYNEQFF. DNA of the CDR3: TGTGCCAGCAGCTTGCGGCAGGGGGCCTACAATGAGCAGTTCTTC. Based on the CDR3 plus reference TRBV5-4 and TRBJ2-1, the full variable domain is ETGVTQSPTHLIKTRGQQVTLRCSSQSGHNTVSWYQQALGQGPQFIFQYYREEENGRGNFPPRFSGLQFPNYSSELNVNALELDDSALYLCASSLRQGAYNEQFFGPGTRLTVL.

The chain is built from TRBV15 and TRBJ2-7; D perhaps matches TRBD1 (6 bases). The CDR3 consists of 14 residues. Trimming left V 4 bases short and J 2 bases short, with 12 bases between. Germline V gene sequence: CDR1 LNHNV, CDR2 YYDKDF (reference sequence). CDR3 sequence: CATSIGTSAYEQYF. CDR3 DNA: TGTGCCACCAGCATAGGGACATCAGCCTACGAGCAGTACTTC.

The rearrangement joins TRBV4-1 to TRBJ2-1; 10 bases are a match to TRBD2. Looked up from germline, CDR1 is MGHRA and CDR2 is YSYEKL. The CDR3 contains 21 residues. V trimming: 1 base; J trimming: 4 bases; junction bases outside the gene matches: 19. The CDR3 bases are TGCGCCAGCAGCCAAGTACGAGCGGGGGGGCCTCTACGTATCAAATACAATGAGCAGTTCTTC. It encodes CASSQVRAGGPLRIKYNEQFF.

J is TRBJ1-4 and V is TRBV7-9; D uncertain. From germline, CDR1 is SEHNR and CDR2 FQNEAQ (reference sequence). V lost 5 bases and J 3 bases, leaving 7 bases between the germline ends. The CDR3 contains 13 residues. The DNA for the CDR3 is TGTGCCAGCAGCCGTAATGCTAATGAAAAACTGTTTTTT. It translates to CASSRNANEKLFF.

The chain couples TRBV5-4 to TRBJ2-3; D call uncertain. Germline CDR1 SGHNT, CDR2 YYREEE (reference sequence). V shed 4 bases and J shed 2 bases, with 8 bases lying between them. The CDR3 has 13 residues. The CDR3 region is CASSPWATDTQYF. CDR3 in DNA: TGTGCCAGCAGCCCCTGGGCCACAGATACGCAGTATTTT.

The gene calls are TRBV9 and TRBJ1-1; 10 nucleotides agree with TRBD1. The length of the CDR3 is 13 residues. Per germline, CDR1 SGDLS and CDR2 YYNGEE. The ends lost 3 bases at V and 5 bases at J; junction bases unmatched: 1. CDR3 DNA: TGTGCCAGCAGCGAGGACAGGGGGACTGAAGCTTTCTTT. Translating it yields CASSEDRGTEAFF.

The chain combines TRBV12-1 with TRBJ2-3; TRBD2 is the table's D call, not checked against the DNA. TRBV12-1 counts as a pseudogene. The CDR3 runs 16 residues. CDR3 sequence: CASSSRERGSTDTQYF. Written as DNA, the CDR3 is TGTGCCAGCAGCTCCCGGGAGAGAGGTAGCACAGATACGCAGTATTTT.

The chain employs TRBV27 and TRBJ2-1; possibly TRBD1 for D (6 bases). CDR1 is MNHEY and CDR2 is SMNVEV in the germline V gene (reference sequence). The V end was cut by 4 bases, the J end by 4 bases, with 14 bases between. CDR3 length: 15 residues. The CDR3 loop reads CASSSSGRGYNEQFF. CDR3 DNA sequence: TGTGCCAGCAGTTCCTCAGGCAGGGGATACAATGAGCAGTTCTTC.

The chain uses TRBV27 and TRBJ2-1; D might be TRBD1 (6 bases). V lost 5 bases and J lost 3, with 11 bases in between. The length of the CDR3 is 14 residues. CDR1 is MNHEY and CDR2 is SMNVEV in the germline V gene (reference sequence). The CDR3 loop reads CASSVTGNYNEQFF. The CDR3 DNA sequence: TGTGCCAGCAGTGTCACAGGGAACTACAATGAGCAGTTCTTC.

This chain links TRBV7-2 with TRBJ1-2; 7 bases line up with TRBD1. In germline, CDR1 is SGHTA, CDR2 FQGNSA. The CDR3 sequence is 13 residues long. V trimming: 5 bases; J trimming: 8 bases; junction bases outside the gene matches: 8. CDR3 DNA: TGTGCCAGCAGCCTCGACAGGGTTGGGGGCTACACCTTC. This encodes CASSLDRVGGYTF.

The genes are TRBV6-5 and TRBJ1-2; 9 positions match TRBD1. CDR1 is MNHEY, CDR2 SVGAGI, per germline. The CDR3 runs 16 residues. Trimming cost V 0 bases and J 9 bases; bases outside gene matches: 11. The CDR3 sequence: CASSYSQTGGRSSYTF. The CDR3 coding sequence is TGTGCCAGCAGTTACTCGCAGACAGGGGGAAGGAGTAGCTACACCTTC.

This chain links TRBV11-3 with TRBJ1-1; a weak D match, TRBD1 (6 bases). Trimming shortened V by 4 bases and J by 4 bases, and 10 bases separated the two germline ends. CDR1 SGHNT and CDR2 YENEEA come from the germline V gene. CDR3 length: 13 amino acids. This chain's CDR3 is CASSSNRVTEAFF. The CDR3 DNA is TGTGCCAGCAGCTCGAACAGGGTCACTGAAGCTTTCTTT.

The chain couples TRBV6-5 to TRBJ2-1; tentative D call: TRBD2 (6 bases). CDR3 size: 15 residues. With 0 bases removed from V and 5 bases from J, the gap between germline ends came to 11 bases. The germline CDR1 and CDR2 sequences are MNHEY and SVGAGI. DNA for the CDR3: TGTGCCAGCAGTTACTCTTTGCTAGCGAACAATGAGCAGTTCTTC. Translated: CASSYSLLANNEQFF.

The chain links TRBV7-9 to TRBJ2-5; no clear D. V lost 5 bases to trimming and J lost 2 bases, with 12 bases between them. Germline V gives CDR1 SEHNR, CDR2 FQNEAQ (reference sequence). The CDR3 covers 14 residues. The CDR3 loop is CASSPLPLQETQYF. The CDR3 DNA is TGTGCCAGCAGCCCTCTTCCGTTACAAGAGACCCAGTACTTC.

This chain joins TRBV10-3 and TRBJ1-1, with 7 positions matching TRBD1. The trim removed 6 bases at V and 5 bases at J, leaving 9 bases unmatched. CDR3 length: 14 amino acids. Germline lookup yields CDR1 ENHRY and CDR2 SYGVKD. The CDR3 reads CAISLQGKGTEAFF. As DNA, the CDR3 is TGTGCCATCAGCCTACAGGGGAAGGGAACTGAAGCTTTCTTT.

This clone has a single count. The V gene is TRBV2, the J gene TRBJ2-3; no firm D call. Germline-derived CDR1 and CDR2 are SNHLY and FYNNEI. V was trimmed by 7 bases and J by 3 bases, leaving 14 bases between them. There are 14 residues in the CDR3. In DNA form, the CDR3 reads TGTGCCAGCAAGCTAGGAGTATCAACAGATACGCAGTATTTT. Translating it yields CASKLGVSTDTQYF.

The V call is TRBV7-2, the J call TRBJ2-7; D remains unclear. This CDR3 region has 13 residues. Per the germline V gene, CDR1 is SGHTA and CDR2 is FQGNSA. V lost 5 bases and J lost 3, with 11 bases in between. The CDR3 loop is CASSLDKNYEQYV. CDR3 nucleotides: TGTGCCAGCAGCCTAGACAAGAACTACGAGCAGTACGTC.

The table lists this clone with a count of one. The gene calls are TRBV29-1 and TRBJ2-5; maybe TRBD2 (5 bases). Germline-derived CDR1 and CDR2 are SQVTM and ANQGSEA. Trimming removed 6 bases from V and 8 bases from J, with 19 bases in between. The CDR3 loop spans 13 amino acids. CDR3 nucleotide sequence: TGCAGCGTCGCCGACGGGATCGGGAATACCCAGTACTTC. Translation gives CSVADGIGNTQYF.

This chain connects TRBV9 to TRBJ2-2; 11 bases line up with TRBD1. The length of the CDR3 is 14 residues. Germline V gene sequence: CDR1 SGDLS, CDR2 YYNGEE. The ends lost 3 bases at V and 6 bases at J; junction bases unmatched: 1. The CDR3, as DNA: TGTGCCAGCAGCGCGGGACAGGGGGCCGGGGAGCTGTTTTTT. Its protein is CASSAGQGAGELFF.

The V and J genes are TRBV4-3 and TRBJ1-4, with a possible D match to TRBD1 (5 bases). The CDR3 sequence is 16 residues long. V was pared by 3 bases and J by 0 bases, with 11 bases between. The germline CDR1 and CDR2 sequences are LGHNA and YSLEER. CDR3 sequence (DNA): TGCGCCAGCAGCCATGAGGGACTCGCAACTAATGAAAAACTGTTTTTT. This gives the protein CASSHEGLATNEKLFF.